This record looks at one TCR beta chain sequence and its context. The antigen remains undetermined. Produced via immunoSEQ multiplex PCR; TCRdb's table is partial and in-frame only. The sample records approximately 410,000 clones, around 92% being singletons. Treatment: about 20 received Ad26.COV2.S at low or high dose, single or two shots; five or six received placebo; per-sample allocation not given. Samples came from day 63 after the first vaccine or placebo injection. This adult donor, from Boston, was 18-55 years old. This CDR3 spans 12 amino acids. Germline lookup yields CDR1 PRHDT and CDR2 FYEKMQ (reference sequence). V lost 4 bases, J lost 12 bases, and 15 bases lay in between. The data are from a study of Ad26.COV2.S vaccination and SARS-CoV-2 variants. The study, taken as a whole, reports: The breadth of spike-specific CD8+ and CD4+ T cell responses after vaccination was reportedly substantial. Comparability of non-spike TCR breadth was observed across vaccine and placebo recipients. Vaccinated individuals (as opposed to placebo recipients) had higher spike-specific TCR breadth.

Here the sequenced sample was peripheral blood, taken in a trial of Ad26.COV2.S vaccine versus placebo. The source is a person between 18 and 65 years old who received the Ad26.COV2.S COVID-19 vaccine or a placebo. V gene TRBV13 combines with J gene TRBJ1-1, with TRBD1 as a possible D gene (6 bases). The CDR3 sequence: CASSSWGAGPFF. The DNA for the CDR3 is TGTGCCAGCAGCTCGTGGGGGGCCGGCCCTTTCTTT.